The clone carrying this T cell receptor beta chain has only a few counts. The antigen remains undetermined. The source of the sample is a study of blood T cells in healthy people across ages. Overall study findings and caveats: The percentage of naive T cells correlated strongly with TCR beta diversity. Unknown CMV status may confound age-related changes in expanded clones. Diversity of TCR beta per million T cells declined in a roughly linear way with age.

The CDR3 length is 18 residues. Germline V gene lookup returns CDR1 SGDLS and CDR2 YYNGEE. V lost 1 base, J lost 4 bases, and 14 bases stayed unmatched. A sample-barcoded 5' primer and a J-beta primer mix were used in a second PCR of about 6 to 12 cycles. TCRdb processed the 5' RACE reads anew with MiXCR; each CDR3 protein has one entry. The table shows more than 500,000 distinct CDR3 sequences, with roughly a quarter occurring only once. This sample also belongs to another study, concerning T cells of mothers and their children. That report notes: Over 8 million TCR beta CDR3 reads were obtained from each mother, and about 3 million from each child.

The chain couples TRBV9 to TRBJ1-1, with 9 bases identical to TRBD1. The sample was blood. The receptor was derived from a boy aged 2 to 9 in good health. This CDR3 reads CASSVFFRDREGGTEAFF. The DNA of the CDR3 is TGTGCCAGCAGCGTATTTTTTCGGGACAGGGAGGGAGGCACTGAAGCTTTCTTT.